Listed here are 8 T cell receptor beta chains from one sample, sequenced in a study of regulatory T cells in long-lasting Graves disease. Both iRepertoire HTBI primers and Arm-PCR of CDR3 regions were used to build the TCR beta libraries. TCRdb itself ran the multiplex PCR reads through MiXCR, one entry per CDR3 protein. The sample lists around 450,000 distinct CDR3 sequences; roughly 17% were seen once. Regarding time point: newly diagnosed GD, antithyroid drugs for less than 3 months. Construction of the TCR library relied on RNA isolated from PBMCs. These data are also associated with another study on T cells in Graves' hyperthyroidism and ophthalmopathy.

Sample: peripheral blood mononuclear cells (PBMCs), taken at new diagnosis, from a patient treated with antithyroid drugs. Every receptor here comes from a man between 40 and 49 years old with Graves disease.

The rearrangement joins TRBV5-1 to TRBJ2-6; D call uncertain. CDR1 SGHRS and CDR2 YFSETQ come from the germline V gene. CDR3 length: 15 residues. V lost 1 base to trimming and J lost 4 bases, with 9 bases between them. CDR3 DNA sequence: TGCGCCAGCAGCTTGATAAGGGCCGGGGCCAACGTCCTGACTTTC. Residues: CASSLIRAGANVLTF.

This clonotype came up many times. The J gene is TRBJ2-2, the V gene TRBV2; D unresolved. The CDR3 extends over 15 amino acids. Trimming took off 7 bases at V and 3 bases at J, with 15 bases between the two ends. Germline V CDR1 and CDR2: SNHLY, FYNNEI. CDR3 sequence: CASTVKGFYTGELFF. The CDR3 DNA reads as TGTGCCAGCACGGTAAAAGGGTTTTACACCGGGGAGCTGTTTTTT.

V gene TRBV7-9 combines with J gene TRBJ2-1; 10 positions match TRBD2. Germline lookup yields CDR1 SEHNR and CDR2 FQNEAQ (reference sequence). This CDR3 has 15 amino acids. J lost 7 bases, V lost 5 bases, and 8 bases had no gene match. The CDR3 loop is CASSPWTSGENEQFF. The CDR3 DNA follows: TGTGCCAGCAGCCCATGGACTAGCGGTGAAAATGAGCAGTTCTTC.

In regard to this clonotype: A much larger clone differs by one base, so this may be a read error. V gene TRBV20-1 combines with J gene TRBJ2-7; unclear D gene. Germline loops: CDR1 DFQATT, CDR2 SNEGSKA (reference sequence). The CDR3 loop spans 13 amino acids. This CDR3 reads CGARDRNLGEQYF. As DNA, the CDR3 is TGCGGTGCTAGAGACCGTAATCTCGGCGAGCAGTACTTC.

This clonotype was detected many times. This chain joins TRBV7-8 and TRBJ2-7; D is possibly TRBD1 or TRBD2 (5 bases each). Germline V gene data show CDR1 as SGHVS and CDR2 as FQNEAQ. The V gene lost 5 bases and the J gene lost 0 bases, with 17 bases spanning the gap. This CDR3 comprises 16 residues. CDR3 protein: CASSLQGPWSSYEQYF. The CDR3 DNA sequence: TGTGCCAGCAGCCTGCAGGGACCCTGGAGCTCCTACGAGCAGTACTTC.

This clonotype occurred many times. The chain is built from TRBV11-2 and TRBJ1-1; D possibly corresponds to TRBD1 (5 bases). Germline values: CDR1 SGHAT, CDR2 FQNNGV. This CDR3 spans 15 amino acids. V was cut by 5 bases and J by 2 bases, with 15 bases left in between. CDR3 sequence (DNA): TGTGCCAGCAGCAGCAGTTCTGGGGCCAACACTGAAGCTTTCTTT. It yields the protein CASSSSSGANTEAFF.

This clonotype appeared many times. The chain links TRBV28 to TRBJ2-7; D may be TRBD2 (5 bases). Germline V gene lookup returns CDR1 MDHEN and CDR2 SYDVKM. This CDR3 contains 13 residues. Between the trimmed V and J ends, which lost 6 bases and 3 bases, there was a span of 12 bases. CDR3 loop: CASSDYTGYEQYF. CDR3 nucleotides: TGTGCCAGCAGCGACTATACGGGCTACGAGCAGTACTTC.

The chain uses TRBV20-1 and TRBJ2-4; D possibly corresponds to TRBD2 (5 bases). The length of the CDR3 is 18 residues. Trimming shortened V by 1 base and J by 5 bases, and 24 bases separated the two germline ends. Germline lookup yields CDR1 DFQATT and CDR2 SNEGSKA (reference sequence). The DNA of the CDR3 is TGCAGTGCTAGAGGAGTCGGGGTCAGAAATCACACCCAAAACATTCAGTACTTC. Translation gives CSARGVGVRNHTQNIQYF.